Here is one T cell receptor (beta chain) with its context. The antigen remains undetermined. These data belong to a study of T cells after posttransplantation cyclophosphamide. Data came from immunoSEQ multiplex PCR; TCRdb stores just in-frame clones and leaves some out. The sample holds some 64,000 clones, around 93% seen once. Peripheral blood was collected from the related graft donor on the marrow donation day. Trimming removed 0 bases from V and 7 bases from J; junction bases left unmatched: 6. This CDR3 region has 15 residues. Germline CDR1 SGDLS, CDR2 YYNGEE. Study conclusions and caveats: TRB overlap between skin or GI tissue T cells and blood was limited.

Sequencing was performed on PBMCs. V is TRBV9 and J is TRBJ1-5, with 8 nucleotides matching TRBD1. The clonotype was recovered from a woman under 40 in good health and a related stem cell transplant donor. The CDR3 DNA reads TGTGCCAGCAGCGTAGATCAGGGGGCAGGGCAGCCCCAGCATTTT. Protein sequence: CASSVDQGAGQPQHF.